This paragraph covers one TCR beta chain sequence. Both 60 Vbeta primers and 13 Jbeta primers went into the PCR. TCRdb's table, derived via immunoSEQ multiplex PCR, lists solely in-frame clones and lacks some. The table shows about 89,000 clones, with roughly 79% occurring only once. This specimen comes from a study of cytomegalovirus exposure and HLA in healthy donors. V was pared by 5 bases and J by 7 bases, with 13 bases between. Germline CDR1 and CDR2: SGDLS and YYNGEE. This CDR3 spans 13 amino acids. Sequencing was done on a sample of PBMCs. The clonotype comes from a male donor in good health and CMV-seronegative. This chain joins TRBV9 and TRBJ1-5, with a possible D match to TRBD1 (5 bases). The CDR3 reads CASSGGVGQPQHF. The CDR3 DNA sequence: TGTGCCAGCAGTGGGGGGGTAGGACAGCCCCAGCATTTT.